Below, 6 T cell receptor beta chains from the same sample are listed, as sequenced in a study of CD8 T cells in Susac syndrome. Random hexamers primed reverse transcription of about 0.45 to 1 ug RNA. TCRdb independently ran MiXCR on the immunoSEQ multiplex PCR reads; one entry per CDR3 protein. Among a few hundred thousand distinct CDR3 sequences listed, about 82% were seen once. Material: CD8+ T cells from PBMCs. The receptors were sampled from a human donor with multiple sclerosis.

The chain has TRBV30 and TRBJ2-2; D is uncertain. With 1 base removed from V and 7 bases from J, the gap between germline ends came to 7 bases. Germline CDR1 reads GTSNPN; CDR2 reads SVGIG (reference sequence). CDR3 length: 12 amino acids. Here the CDR3 reads CAWSGVSGELFF. The CDR3 region has the DNA TGTGCCTGGAGTGGTGTCAGCGGGGAGCTGTTTTTT. The complete variable domain, with remaining parts taken from reference TRBV30 and TRBJ2-2, reads SQTIHQWPATLVQPVGSPLSLECTVEGTSNPNLYWYRQAAGRGLQLLFYSVGIGQISSEVPQNLSASRPQDRQFILSSKKLLLSDSGFYLCAWSGVSGELFFGEGSRLTVL.

The chain carries TRBV12-3 or TRBV12-4 and TRBJ1-5; 8 nucleotides align to TRBD1. Trimming cost V 3 bases and J 1 base; bases outside gene matches: 17. The CDR3 extends over 20 amino acids. CDR3 DNA sequence: TGTGCCAGCAGTTTGGGGAGGGGGACAGGCCGAGGGTGGAGCAATCAGCCCCAGCATTTT. As protein: CASSLGRGTGRGWSNQPQHF.

The chain links TRBV29-1 to TRBJ2-2; 8 bases map to TRBD2. Germline lookup yields CDR1 SQVTM and CDR2 ANQGSEA. This CDR3 comprises 14 residues. CDR3 bases: TGCAGTGCCCCCGGGGGGGGGTCTACCGGGGAGCTGTTTTTT. Amino acid sequence: CSAPGGGSTGELFF.

The chain is built from TRBV3-1 and TRBJ2-7; 9 bases align to TRBD1. The CDR3 extends over 16 amino acids. Germline assignment: CDR1 LGHDT and CDR2 YNNKEL (reference sequence). V was pared by 10 bases and J by 2 bases, with 15 bases of the junction left unmatched. DNA for the CDR3: TGTGCCACCACAGGTTTTGGGACAGGGAGTGCCTACGAGCAGTACTTC. Its protein is CATTGFGTGSAYEQYF.

The rearrangement uses TRBV6-1 and TRBJ2-1; no firm D call. Trimming left V 6 bases short and J 6 bases short, with 9 bases between. Germline V CDR1 and CDR2: MNHNS, SASEGT. This CDR3 contains 12 residues. In nucleotides, the CDR3 is TGTGCCAGCAGCTCAACCTCCAATGAGCAGTTCTTC. Residues: CASSSTSNEQFF.

The chain has TRBV24-1 and TRBJ2-1; tentatively, D is TRBD2 (6 bases). Germline CDR1 is KGHDR and CDR2 is SFDVKD. Between the trimmed V and J ends, which lost 3 bases and 7 bases, there was a span of 18 bases. The CDR3 spans 16 residues. DNA of the CDR3: TGTGCCACCAGTGATCGCACCTACGGGAGTGGAAATGAGCAGTTCTTC. It is translated as CATSDRTYGSGNEQFF.